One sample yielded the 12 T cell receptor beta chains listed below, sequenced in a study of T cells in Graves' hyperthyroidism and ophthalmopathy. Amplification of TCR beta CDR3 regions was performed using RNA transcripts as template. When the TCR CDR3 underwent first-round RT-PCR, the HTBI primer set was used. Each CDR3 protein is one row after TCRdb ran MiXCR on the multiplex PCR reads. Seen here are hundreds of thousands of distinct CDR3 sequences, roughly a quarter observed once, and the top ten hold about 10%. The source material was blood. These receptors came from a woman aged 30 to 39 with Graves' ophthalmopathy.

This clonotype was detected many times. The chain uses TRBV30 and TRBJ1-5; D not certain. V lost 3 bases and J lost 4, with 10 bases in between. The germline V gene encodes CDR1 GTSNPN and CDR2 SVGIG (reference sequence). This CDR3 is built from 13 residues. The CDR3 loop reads CAWRKDGNQPQHF. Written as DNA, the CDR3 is TGTGCCTGGAGGAAGGACGGGAATCAGCCCCAGCATTTT.

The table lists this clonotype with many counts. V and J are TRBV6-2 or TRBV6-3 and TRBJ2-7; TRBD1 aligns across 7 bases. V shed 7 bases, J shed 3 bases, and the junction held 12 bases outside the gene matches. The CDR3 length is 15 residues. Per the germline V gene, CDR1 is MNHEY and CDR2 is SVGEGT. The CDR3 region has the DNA TGTGCCAGCAAAACCGACCGGGACAGAAACTACGAGCAGTACTTC. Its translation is CASKTDRDRNYEQYF.

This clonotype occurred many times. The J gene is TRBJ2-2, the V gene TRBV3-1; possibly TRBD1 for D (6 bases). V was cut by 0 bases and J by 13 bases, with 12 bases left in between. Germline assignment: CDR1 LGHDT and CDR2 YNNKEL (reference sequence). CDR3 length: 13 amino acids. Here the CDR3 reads CASSQDRGQRLFF. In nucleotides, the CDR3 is TGTGCCAGCAGCCAAGACAGGGGTCAGCGGCTGTTTTTT.

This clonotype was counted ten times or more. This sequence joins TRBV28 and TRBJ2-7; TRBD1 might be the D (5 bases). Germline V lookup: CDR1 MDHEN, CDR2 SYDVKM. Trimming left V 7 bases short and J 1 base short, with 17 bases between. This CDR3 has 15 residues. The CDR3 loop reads CASTRADLISYEQYF. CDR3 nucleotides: TGTGCCAGCACCAGGGCCGATTTGATATCCTACGAGCAGTACTTC.

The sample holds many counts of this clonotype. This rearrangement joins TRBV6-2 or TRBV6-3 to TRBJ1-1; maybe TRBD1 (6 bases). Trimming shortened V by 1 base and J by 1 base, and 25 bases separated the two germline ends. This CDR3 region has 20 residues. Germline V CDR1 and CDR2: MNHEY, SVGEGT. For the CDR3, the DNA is TGTGCCAGCAGTTACTTAATTACAGGGCTCCCCTGGGTGAGGAACACTGAAGCTTTCTTT. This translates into CASSYLITGLPWVRNTEAFF.

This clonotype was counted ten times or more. The CDR3 here is CASSAGSYAYEQYF. The CDR3 coding sequence is TGTGCCAGCAGCGCCGGGAGTTATGCCTACGAGCAGTACTTC. V is TRBV9 and J is TRBJ2-7, with D maybe TRBD2 (6 bases). This CDR3 is built from 14 residues. Per germline, CDR1 SGDLS and CDR2 YYNGEE. V was trimmed by 3 bases and J by 2 bases, leaving 12 bases between them.

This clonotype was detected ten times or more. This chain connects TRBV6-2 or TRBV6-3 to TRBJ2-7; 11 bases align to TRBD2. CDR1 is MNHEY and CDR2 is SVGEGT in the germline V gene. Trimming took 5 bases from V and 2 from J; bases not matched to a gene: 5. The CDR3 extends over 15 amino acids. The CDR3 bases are TGTGCCAGCAGTCCGGTAGCGGGGGGGACCTACGAGCAGTACTTC. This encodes CASSPVAGGTYEQYF.

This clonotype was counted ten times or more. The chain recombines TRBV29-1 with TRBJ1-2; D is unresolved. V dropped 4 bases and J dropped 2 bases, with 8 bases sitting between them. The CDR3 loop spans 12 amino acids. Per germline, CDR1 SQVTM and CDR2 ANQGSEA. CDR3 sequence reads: CSVATLNYGYTF. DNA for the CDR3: TGCAGCGTTGCTACTTTAAACTATGGCTACACCTTC. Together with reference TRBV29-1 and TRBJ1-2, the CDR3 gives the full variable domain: SAVISQKPSRDICQRGTSLTIQCQVDSQVTMMFWYRQQPGQSLTLIATANQGSEATYESGFVIDKFPISRPNLTFSTLTVSNMSPEDSSIYLCSVATLNYGYTFGSGTRLTVV.

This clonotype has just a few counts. The CDR3 bases are TGTGCCAGCAGTTTACTTTTTGGGGGGAACGAGCAGTACTTC. This encodes CASSLLFGGNEQYF. The gene calls are TRBV28 and TRBJ2-7; possibly TRBD2 for D (6 bases). The CDR3 extends over 14 amino acids. CDR1 is MDHEN and CDR2 is SYDVKM in the germline V gene. The V end was cut by 2 bases, the J end by 5 bases, with 13 bases between.

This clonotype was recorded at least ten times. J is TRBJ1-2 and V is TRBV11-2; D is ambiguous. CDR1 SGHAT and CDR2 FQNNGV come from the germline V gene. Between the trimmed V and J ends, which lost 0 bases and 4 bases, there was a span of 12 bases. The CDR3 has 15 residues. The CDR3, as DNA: TGTGCCAGCAGCTTAGAGACGGGAGAGAGCTATGGCTACACCTTC. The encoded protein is CASSLETGESYGYTF.

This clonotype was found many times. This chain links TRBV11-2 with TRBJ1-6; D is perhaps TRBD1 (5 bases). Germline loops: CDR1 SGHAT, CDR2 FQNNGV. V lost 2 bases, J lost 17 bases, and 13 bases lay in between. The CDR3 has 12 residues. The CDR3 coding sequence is TGTGCCAGCAGCTTAACTACAGGAATCGTCCACTTT. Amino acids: CASSLTTGIVHF.

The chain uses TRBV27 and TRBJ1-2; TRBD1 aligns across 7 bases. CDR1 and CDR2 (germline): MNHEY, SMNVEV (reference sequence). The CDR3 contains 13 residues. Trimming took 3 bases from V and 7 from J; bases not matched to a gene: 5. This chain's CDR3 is CASSLQGGAGYTF. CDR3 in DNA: TGTGCCAGCAGTTTGCAGGGGGGGGCTGGCTACACCTTC.